The 25 T cell receptor beta chains below come from one sample, sequenced in a study of PD-1 blockade in classical Hodgkin lymphoma. Clones were read by immunoSEQ multiplex PCR, and TCRdb kept only the in-frame ones, dropping some. The table includes 60,000 or so clones, roughly 90% detected once. No patient escaped relapse after autologous stem cell transplantation, and brentuximab vedotin exposure varied. The sample was peripheral blood mononuclear cells (PBMCs), taken at baseline. These TCRs come from a human donor with classical Hodgkin lymphoma.

As DNA, the CDR3 is TGTGCCAGCACTATGGGCGGGTATTCCTACGAGCAGTACTTC. Protein sequence: CASTMGGYSYEQYF. This chain connects TRBV5-4 to TRBJ2-7, with a weak D call TRBD2 (5 bases). CDR1 is SGHNT and CDR2 is YYREEE in the germline V gene (reference sequence). Trimming stripped 6 bases from V and 1 base from J, with 14 bases between. This CDR3 is 14 amino acids long.

The CDR3 protein is CASRGTVSKQYF. The CDR3 bases are TGTGCCAGCAGGGGGACAGTAAGCAAGCAGTACTTC. J is TRBJ2-7 and V is TRBV28, with 7 bases lining up with TRBD1. V lost 6 bases, J lost 8 bases, and 7 bases stayed unmatched. This CDR3 contains 12 residues. The germline V gene has CDR1 MDHEN and CDR2 SYDVKM.

The V call is TRBV7-2, the J call TRBJ1-1; 7 positions match TRBD1. V lost 6 bases, J lost 0 bases, and 4 bases stayed unmatched. This CDR3 has 14 residues. Germline assignment: CDR1 SGHTA and CDR2 FQGNSA. This CDR3 is CASRRQGMNTEAFF. The DNA of the CDR3 is TGTGCCAGCAGAAGACAGGGAATGAACACTGAAGCTTTCTTT.

The chain is built from TRBV29-1 and TRBJ2-6, with 8 bases matching TRBD1. This CDR3 has 17 amino acids. From germline, CDR1 is SQVTM and CDR2 ANQGSEA. After removal of 4 bases from V and 1 base from J, the junction contained 9 bases not matched to a gene. DNA for the CDR3: TGCAGCGTTGCGATGGGACAGGCGATATCTGGGGCCAACGTCCTGACTTTC. Translating it yields CSVAMGQAISGANVLTF. Full variable domain (remainder filled in from reference TRBV29-1 and TRBJ2-6): SAVISQKPSRDICQRGTSLTIQCQVDSQVTMMFWYRQQPGQSLTLIATANQGSEATYESGFVIDKFPISRPNLTFSTLTVSNMSPEDSSIYLCSVAMGQAISGANVLTFGAGSRLTVL.

CDR3 protein: CASTVGTGELFF. DNA for the CDR3: TGTGCCAGCACTGTCGGGACCGGGGAGCTGTTTTTT. The rearrangement links TRBV28 to TRBJ2-2; D uncertain. The germline V gene encodes CDR1 MDHEN and CDR2 SYDVKM. This CDR3 is built from 12 residues. The V end was cut by 7 bases, the J end by 5 bases, with 8 bases between.

The rearrangement joins TRBV4-1 to TRBJ1-2, with D unclear. Trimming removed 5 bases from V and 8 bases from J, with 9 bases in between. Germline V gives CDR1 MGHRA, CDR2 YSYEKL. The CDR3 extends over 11 amino acids. This CDR3 reads CASSFPGGYTF. The CDR3 coding sequence is TGCGCCAGCAGCTTTCCGGGAGGCTACACCTTC.

This chain joins TRBV10-3 and TRBJ2-7, with 11 bases matching TRBD2. J gave up 5 bases and V 4 bases, and 4 bases lay outside the gene matches. The CDR3 totals 14 residues. CDR1 and CDR2 from the germline V gene are ENHRY and SYGVKD. CDR3 DNA sequence: TGTGCCATCAGTGGACTAGCGGGAAGCCACGAGCAGTACTTC. Protein product: CAISGLAGSHEQYF.

The V gene is TRBV5-1, the J gene TRBJ2-4; the D is unclear. The CDR3 consists of 15 residues. The germline CDR1 and CDR2 sequences are SGHRS and YFSETQ. V was shortened by 0 bases and J by 0 bases, with 7 bases between the two germline ends. The CDR3 nucleotides read TGCGCCAGCAGCTTGGTGACGGGAGCCAAAAACATTCAGTACTTC. Translating gives CASSLVTGAKNIQYF.

This clone showed up just once. The chain has TRBV18 and TRBJ1-1; D gene unclear. The CDR3 runs to 11 residues. The V gene lost 5 bases and the J gene lost 5 bases, with 6 bases spanning the gap. The V gene's germline CDR1 is KGHSH and CDR2 LQKENI. CDR3 in amino acids: CASSRRTEAFF. Here the CDR3 DNA reads TGTGCCAGCTCAAGACGAACTGAAGCTTTCTTT.

The V call is TRBV19, the J call TRBJ2-5; D uncertain. Germline CDR1 is LNHDA and CDR2 is SQIVND (reference sequence). The CDR3 sequence is 14 residues long. V lost 6 bases, J lost 1 base, and 12 bases lay in between. CDR3 protein: CASSPDGPQETQYF. The CDR3 nucleotides are TGTGCCAGTAGCCCGGACGGGCCCCAAGAGACCCAGTACTTC. Full variable domain (outside the CDR3, taken from reference TRBV19 and TRBJ2-5): DGGITQSPKYLFRKEGQNVTLSCEQNLNHDAMYWYRQDPGQGLRLIYYSQIVNDFQKGDIAEGYSVSREKKESFPLTVTSAQKNPTAFYLCASSPDGPQETQYFGPGTRLLVL.

The chain joins TRBV28 to TRBJ2-7; TRBD1 matches 10 bases. Germline assignment: CDR1 MDHEN and CDR2 SYDVKM. The junction had 13 bases not matched to a gene; V was cut back by 1 base and J by 4 bases. The CDR3 contains 18 residues. The CDR3 bases are TGTGCCAGCAGTTTATACACCGGGACAGGGGTTTGGGGTTACGAGCAGTACTTC. As protein: CASSLYTGTGVWGYEQYF. The full variable domain, with the rest looked up from reference TRBV28 and TRBJ2-7, is DVKVTQSSRYLVKRTGEKVFLECVQDMDHENMFWYRQDPGLGLRLIYFSYDVKMKEKGDIPEGYSVSREKKERFSLILESASTNQTSMYLCASSLYTGTGVWGYEQYFGPGTRLTVT.

The rearrangement joins TRBV19 to TRBJ2-3; a weak D match, TRBD1 (6 bases). The CDR3 extends over 15 amino acids. Trimming pared 3 bases from V and 6 bases from J, leaving 16 bases between. CDR1 and CDR2 (germline): LNHDA, SQIVND (reference sequence). The CDR3 sequence: CASSIQGPTGDTQYF. The CDR3 coding sequence is TGTGCCAGTAGTATTCAGGGTCCAACAGGGGATACGCAGTATTTT.

The chain recombines TRBV18 with TRBJ1-4; no clear D. CDR1 KGHSH and CDR2 LQKENI come from the germline V gene. This CDR3 comprises 15 residues. Trimming removed 1 base at V and 0 bases at J, with 6 bases between. This chain's CDR3 is CASSPQGATNEKLFF. CDR3 DNA sequence: TGTGCCAGCTCACCACAGGGCGCAACTAATGAAAAACTGTTTTTT.

This chain connects TRBV27 to TRBJ2-1; 10 nucleotides agree with TRBD2. The V gene end was trimmed by 6 bases and the J gene end by 4 bases; junction bases not matched to a gene: 6. In germline, CDR1 is MNHEY, CDR2 SMNVEV (reference sequence). The CDR3 is 15 residues long. The CDR3 here is CASSRGTSAYNEQFF. The CDR3 region has the DNA TGTGCCAGCAGCCGAGGGACTAGCGCGTACAATGAGCAGTTCTTC.

This chain links TRBV5-1 with TRBJ2-7, with D perhaps matching TRBD2 (6 bases). V shed 2 bases and J shed 1 base, with 13 bases lying between them. The CDR3 contains 15 residues. CDR1 is SGHRS and CDR2 is YFSETQ in the germline V gene. The CDR3: CASSLGGAQSYEQYF. For the CDR3, the DNA is TGCGCCAGCAGCTTAGGCGGGGCGCAATCCTACGAGCAGTACTTC.

The chain employs TRBV7-9 and TRBJ2-3; D ambiguous. From germline, CDR1 is SEHNR and CDR2 FQNEAQ (reference sequence). CDR3 length equals 14 residues. V lost 1 base and J lost 2, with 7 bases in between. In DNA form, the CDR3 reads TGTGCCAGCAGCTTAGATGGGCTCACAGATACGCAGTATTTT. Translation gives CASSLDGLTDTQYF.

This clone is a singleton in its sample. The chain has TRBV11-1 and TRBJ2-1, with 12 bases identical to TRBD2. J was trimmed by 6 bases and V by 4 bases; bases with no gene match: 4. Germline V gene lookup returns CDR1 SGHAT and CDR2 FQDESV (reference sequence). The CDR3 sequence is 15 residues long. CDR3 protein: CASSSSSGRVNEQFF. DNA of the CDR3: TGTGCCAGCAGCTCTTCTAGCGGGAGGGTCAATGAGCAGTTCTTC.

The rearrangement joins TRBV2 to TRBJ2-1; maybe TRBD2 (5 bases). The V gene's germline CDR1 is SNHLY and CDR2 FYNNEI. V was cut by 5 bases and J by 0 bases, with 11 bases left in between. The CDR3 contains 15 residues. The CDR3 sequence: CASSPGKNSYNEQFF. CDR3 coding DNA: TGTGCCAGCAGTCCCGGGAAAAACTCCTACAATGAGCAGTTCTTC.

This chain uses TRBV4-1 with TRBJ2-1, with D tentatively TRBD1 (6 bases). CDR1 MGHRA and CDR2 YSYEKL come from the germline V gene. Trimming left V 0 bases short and J 9 bases short, with 9 bases between. This CDR3 comprises 13 residues. In DNA, the CDR3 is TGCGCCAGCAGCCAAGATCAGGGGCCTGAGCAGTTCTTC. It is translated as CASSQDQGPEQFF.

Details on this clone: Mismatch with germline at one junction end may stem from a read error. The chain recombines TRBV6-5 with TRBJ1-5, with 12 positions matching TRBD1. There are 15 residues in the CDR3. Per the germline V gene, CDR1 is MNHEY and CDR2 is SVGAGI. This chain's CDR3 is CASSPLGTGGSCMDF. The CDR3 DNA reads as TGTGCCAGCAGTCCTCTAGGGACAGGGGGCTCGTGTATGGATTTT.

This sequence joins TRBV27 and TRBJ1-6; D is uncertain. V lost 3 bases to trimming and J lost 4 bases, with 7 bases between them. The CDR3 sequence is 14 residues long. Per the germline V gene, CDR1 is MNHEY and CDR2 is SMNVEV (reference sequence). CDR3 loop: CASSFGPYNSPLHF. CDR3 DNA: TGTGCCAGCAGTTTCGGGCCGTATAATTCACCCCTCCACTTT.

The chain couples TRBV2 to TRBJ1-3, with a weak D call TRBD1 (5 bases). Germline V gene lookup returns CDR1 SNHLY and CDR2 FYNNEI. The CDR3 length is 14 residues. Trimming left V 0 bases short and J 4 bases short, with 7 bases between. The CDR3 DNA follows: TGTGCCAGCAGTGAAGCAGGGGTCGGAAACACCATATATTTT. This encodes CASSEAGVGNTIYF.

The genes are TRBV7-9 and TRBJ1-4, with D possibly TRBD1 on 5 matching bases. V was shortened by 6 bases and J by 3 bases, with 14 bases between the two germline ends. Per the germline V gene, CDR1 is SEHNR and CDR2 is FQNEAQ (reference sequence). CDR3 length: 15 amino acids. The CDR3 region is CASSETALSNEKLFF. The CDR3 nucleotides are TGTGCCAGCAGTGAGACAGCCCTCTCTAATGAAAAACTGTTTTTT.

The CDR3, as DNA: TGTGCCAGCAACATCGGACTAGCGGGAGCCTACGAGCAGTACTTC. This sequence encodes CASNIGLAGAYEQYF. This chain connects TRBV13 to TRBJ2-7, with TRBD2 matching 13 bases. The ends lost 7 bases at V and 2 bases at J; junction bases unmatched: 5. The CDR3 sequence is 15 residues long. The germline CDR1 and CDR2 sequences are PRHDT and FYEKMQ (reference sequence).

For this clone: The sample holds other DNA sequences that translate to the same CDR3. The chain carries TRBV4-1 and TRBJ2-2, with TRBD1 as a possible D gene (6 bases). Germline-derived CDR1 and CDR2 are MGHRA and YSYEKL. Trimming pared 0 bases from V and 6 bases from J, leaving 8 bases between. The CDR3 loop spans 14 amino acids. The CDR3, as DNA: TGCGCCAGCAGCCAAGACAGGGGTGCCGGGGAGCTGTTTTTT. Its translation is CASSQDRGAGELFF.